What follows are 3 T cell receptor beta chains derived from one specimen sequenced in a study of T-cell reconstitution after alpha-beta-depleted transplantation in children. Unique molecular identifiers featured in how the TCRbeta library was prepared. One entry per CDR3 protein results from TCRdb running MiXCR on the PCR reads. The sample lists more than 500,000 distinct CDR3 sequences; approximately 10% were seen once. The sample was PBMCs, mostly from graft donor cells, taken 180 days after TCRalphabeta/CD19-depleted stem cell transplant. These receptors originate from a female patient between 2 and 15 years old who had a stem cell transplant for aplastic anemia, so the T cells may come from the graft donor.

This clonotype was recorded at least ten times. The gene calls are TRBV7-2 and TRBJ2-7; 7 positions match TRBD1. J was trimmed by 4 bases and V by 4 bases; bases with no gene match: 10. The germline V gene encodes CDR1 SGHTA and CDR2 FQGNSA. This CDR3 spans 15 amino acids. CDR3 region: CASSYLPGTVYEQYV. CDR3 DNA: TGTGCCAGCAGCTACCTGCCCGGGACAGTTTACGAGCAGTACGTC.

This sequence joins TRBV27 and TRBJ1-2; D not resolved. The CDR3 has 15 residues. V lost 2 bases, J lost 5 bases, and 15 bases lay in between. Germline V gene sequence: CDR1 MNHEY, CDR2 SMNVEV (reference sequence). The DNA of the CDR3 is TGTGCCAGCAGTTTAAGCGGAAGTTTGCAGTATGGCTACACCTTC. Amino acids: CASSLSGSLQYGYTF.

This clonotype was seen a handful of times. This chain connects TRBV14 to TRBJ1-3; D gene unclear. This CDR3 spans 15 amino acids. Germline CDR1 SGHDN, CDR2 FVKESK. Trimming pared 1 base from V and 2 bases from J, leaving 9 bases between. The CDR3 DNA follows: TGTGCCAGCAGCCAAGTTTTAGGCGCTGGAAACACCATATATTTT. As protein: CASSQVLGAGNTIYF.